These 12 T cell receptor beta chains share one sample of origin, sequenced in a study of shared clonotypes between healthy human individuals. Profiled with immunoSEQ multiplex PCR; TCRdb holds only in-frame clones, not every one. Of about 490,000 clones listed, 70% to 80% are singletons. What was sequenced was PBMCs. The receptors were gathered from a woman in her thirties or forties in good health. Some clones in this sample may be carry-over from other donors' samples.

This clone was counted between two and nine times. The chain combines TRBV21-1 with TRBJ2-1; TRBD2 reflects the table's D call only, with no check against the DNA. TRBV21-1 is termed a pseudogene. The CDR3 is 22 amino acids. CDR3 DNA: TGTGCCAGCAGCAAAGACAAGGGCGGGACGAACTTTTTCATCCCCTCCTACAATGAGCAGTTCTTC. Translating it yields CASSKDKGGTNFFIPSYNEQFF.

This chain uses TRBV7-3 with TRBJ2-1; 7 bases fit TRBD1. This CDR3 comprises 15 residues. V dropped 5 bases and J dropped 5; count of bases not matched to a gene: 9. Germline V gene sequence: CDR1 SGHTA, CDR2 FQGTGA. The CDR3 sequence is CASSAGGASHNEQFF. In nucleotides, the CDR3 is TGTGCCAGCAGCGCAGGGGGTGCCTCTCACAATGAGCAGTTCTTC. The full variable domain, rest sourced from reference TRBV7-3 and TRBJ2-1, is GAGVSQTPSNKVTEKGKYVELRCDPISGHTALYWYRQSLGQGPEFLIYFQGTGAADDSGLPNDRFFAVRPEGSVSTLKIQRTERGDSAVYLCASSAGGASHNEQFFGPGTRLTVL.

The rearrangement links TRBV4-2 to TRBJ2-5, with TRBD1 matching 9 bases. V lost 6 bases, J lost 4 bases, and 3 bases stayed unmatched. There are 13 residues in the CDR3. Germline lookup yields CDR1 LGHNA and CDR2 YNFKEQ. Written as DNA, the CDR3 is TGTGCCAGCAGGGGACAGGGAGTAGAGACCCAGTACTTC. Translating gives CASRGQGVETQYF.

This chain links TRBV29-1 with TRBJ2-5; a possible D gene is TRBD2 (6 bases). Germline V gene lookup returns CDR1 SQVTM and CDR2 ANQGSEA. The V end lost 5 bases, the J end lost 3 bases, and 13 bases lay between the germline ends. The CDR3 runs 13 residues. The CDR3 protein is CSVLVSGEETQYF. The DNA of the CDR3 is TGCAGCGTTCTAGTCTCGGGGGAAGAGACCCAGTACTTC. Combining the CDR3 with reference TRBV29-1 and TRBJ2-5 gives the whole variable domain SAVISQKPSRDICQRGTSLTIQCQVDSQVTMMFWYRQQPGQSLTLIATANQGSEATYESGFVIDKFPISRPNLTFSTLTVSNMSPEDSSIYLCSVLVSGEETQYFGPGTRLLVL.

This chain uses TRBV7-9 with TRBJ1-1; no clear D gene. This CDR3 region has 12 residues. Trimming stripped 3 bases from V and 8 bases from J, with 10 bases between. Germline V gene sequence: CDR1 SEHNR, CDR2 FQNEAQ (reference sequence). The CDR3 DNA is TGTGCCAGCAGCTTTGGGCAGAGAGAAGCTTTCTTT. It translates to CASSFGQREAFF.

This clone was counted between two and nine times. The chain recombines TRBV7-2 with TRBJ1-2; D uncertain. Germline V gene sequence: CDR1 SGHTA, CDR2 FQGNSA. V dropped 5 bases and J dropped 8 bases, with 15 bases sitting between them. There are 13 residues in the CDR3. CDR3 amino acids: CASSNPGSRGYTF. As DNA, the CDR3 is TGTGCCAGCAGCAATCCGGGGTCGAGAGGCTACACCTTC.

Regarding this clone: At one end the junction does not follow the germline gene, possibly because of a read error. The V call is TRBV11-2, the J call TRBJ1-1; D is unresolved. Looked up from germline, CDR1 is SGHAT and CDR2 is FQNNGV. This CDR3 comprises 11 residues. As DNA, the CDR3 is TGTGCCAGCAGCCCCAGCACTGGAGCTTTCTTT. This encodes CASSPSTGAFF. The full variable domain, completed using reference TRBV11-2 and TRBJ1-1, is EAGVAQSPRYKIIEKRQSVAFWCNPISGHATLYWYQQILGQGPKLLIQFQNNGVVDDSQLPKDRFSAERLKGVDSTLKIQPAKLEDSAVYLCASSPSTGAFFGQGTRLTVV.

A few counts support this clone. The chain combines TRBV5-8 with TRBJ1-2; D uncertain. Per germline, CDR1 SGHTS and CDR2 YDEGEE. This CDR3 comprises 11 residues. V shed 2 bases and J shed 7 bases, with 6 bases lying between them. The CDR3 loop reads CASSFRGGYTF. CDR3 coding DNA: TGTGCCAGCAGCTTTCGGGGTGGCTACACCTTC.

This chain links TRBV25-1 with TRBJ2-7; TRBD2 agrees at 13 bases. Germline loops: CDR1 MGHDK, CDR2 SYGVNS. The V segment lost 4 bases and the J segment 9 bases; nucleotides outside the gene matches: 6. The CDR3 covers 14 residues. CDR3 bases: TGTGCCAGCAGTGCGGGACTAGCGGGACCCGCGCAGTACTTC. Translating it yields CASSAGLAGPAQYF.

The table lists this clone with a few counts. The chain uses TRBV5-1 and TRBJ2-7; perhaps TRBD2 as D (5 bases). Per germline, CDR1 SGHRS and CDR2 YFSETQ. The V end lost 4 bases, the J end lost 0 bases, and 11 bases lay between the germline ends. This CDR3 comprises 14 residues. The CDR3 DNA follows: TGCGCCAGCAGCAATCGGGATTACTCCTACGAGCAGTACTTC. Protein sequence: CASSNRDYSYEQYF.

With regard to this clone: Lacking the conserved final phenylalanine or tryptophan, this CDR3 likely reflects a read error. This chain links TRBV18 with TRBJ1-2; 8 nucleotides line up with TRBD1. Germline CDR1 and CDR2: KGHSH and LQKENI. The CDR3 is 18 residues long. J was trimmed by 0 bases and V by 4 bases; bases with no gene match: 13. The CDR3 sequence: CASSLTLNRGSTNYGYTS. In DNA form, the CDR3 reads TGTGCCAGCTCACTCACCCTTAACAGGGGGTCTACTAACTATGGCTACACCTCC.

A few counts support this clone. The rearrangement uses TRBV4-3 and TRBJ2-5; 7 bases fit TRBD1. Gene TRBJ2-7 matches the end of the DNA better, so the J call may be wrong. Germline CDR1 and CDR2: LGHNA and YSLEER. There are 15 residues in the CDR3. The CDR3 here is CASSQETGNLYEQYF. For the CDR3, the DNA is TGCGCCAGCAGCCAAGAGACAGGGAATCTATACGAGCAGTACTTC.